This TCR beta chain was sequenced during a study of T cell responses to AZD1222 COVID-19 vaccine. Study at large: Samples with a second dose at about 4 or about 12 weeks were pooled together.

General observations from the study: Close to half of spike-specific TCRs reportedly recognize unmutated variant regions. A mostly white British donor set with more females was recruited, and clonal diversity was possibly underestimated. The number of AZD1222 recipients seropositive at baseline was only five to seven.

Germline V gene data show CDR1 as MNHNS and CDR2 as SASEGT. The CDR3 length is 15 residues. Trimming took 1 base from V and 5 from J; bases not matched to a gene: 7. Measured with immunoSEQ multiplex PCR; TCRdb has only the in-frame clones, and not every one. The sample yields approximately 180,000 clones, more than 80% seen once. A note on this clone: The target antigen is unknown.

The sample in question was peripheral blood, obtained on day 0 of AZD1222 vaccination. This sequence was found in an adult in good health. The chain carries TRBV6-1 and TRBJ2-7, with 8 nucleotides matching TRBD1. This CDR3 is CASSEGAQGVNEQYF. In nucleotides, the CDR3 is TGTGCCAGCAGTGAAGGCGCACAGGGGGTAAACGAGCAGTACTTC.